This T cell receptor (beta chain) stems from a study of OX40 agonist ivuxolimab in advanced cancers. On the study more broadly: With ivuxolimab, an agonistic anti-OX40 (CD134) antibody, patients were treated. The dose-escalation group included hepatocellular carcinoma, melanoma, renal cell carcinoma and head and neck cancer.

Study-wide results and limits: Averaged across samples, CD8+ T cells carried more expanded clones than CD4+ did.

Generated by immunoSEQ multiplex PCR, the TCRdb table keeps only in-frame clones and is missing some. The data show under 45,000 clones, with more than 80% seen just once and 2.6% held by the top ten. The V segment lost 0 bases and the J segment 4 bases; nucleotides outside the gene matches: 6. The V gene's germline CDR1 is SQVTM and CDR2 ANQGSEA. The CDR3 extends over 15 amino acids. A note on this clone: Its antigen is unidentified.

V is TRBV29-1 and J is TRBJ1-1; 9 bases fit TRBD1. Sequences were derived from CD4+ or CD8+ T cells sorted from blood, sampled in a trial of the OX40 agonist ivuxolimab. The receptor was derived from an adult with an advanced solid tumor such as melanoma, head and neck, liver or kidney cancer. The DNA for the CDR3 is TGCAGCGTTGAAGATCTGAGGACAGGGGTCACTGAAGCTTTCTTT. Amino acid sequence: CSVEDLRTGVTEAFF. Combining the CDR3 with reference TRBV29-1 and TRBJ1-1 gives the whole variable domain SAVISQKPSRDICQRGTSLTIQCQVDSQVTMMFWYRQQPGQSLTLIATANQGSEATYESGFVIDKFPISRPNLTFSTLTVSNMSPEDSSIYLCSVEDLRTGVTEAFFGQGTRLTVV.